The next 29 T cell receptor beta chains were all read from a single sample in a study of OX40 agonist ivuxolimab in advanced cancers. Clones were sequenced by immunoSEQ multiplex PCR, and TCRdb holds only the in-frame ones, with some missing. The sample comprises around 62,000 clones, approximately 83% of which are singletons, and about 4.1% rests with the top ten. The sample consisted of CD4+ or CD8+ T cells sorted from blood, taken in a trial of the OX40 agonist ivuxolimab. The receptors stem from an adult with an advanced solid tumor such as melanoma, head and neck, liver or kidney cancer.

The chain couples TRBV28 to TRBJ1-6; unclear D gene. Germline CDR1 reads MDHEN; CDR2 reads SYDVKM. The ends were cut back, 2 bases at V and 12 bases at J, with 14 bases in the middle. The CDR3 runs 14 residues. Written as DNA, the CDR3 is TGTGCCAGCAGTTTAATCGGCAGGCTGGAACCCCTCCACTTT. Its translation is CASSLIGRLEPLHF.

The chain employs TRBV5-1 and TRBJ2-5; 9 nucleotides line up with TRBD2. The CDR3 runs to 16 residues. CDR1 is SGHRS and CDR2 is YFSETQ in the germline V gene. The V segment lost 0 bases and the J segment 5 bases; nucleotides outside the gene matches: 8. In nucleotides, the CDR3 is TGCGCCAGCAGCTTGGACGCGGGGGGGCCTGGGGAGACCCAGTACTTC. Translation: CASSLDAGGPGETQYF.

This chain links TRBV5-6 with TRBJ2-7; unclear D gene. The length of the CDR3 is 15 residues. Trimming stripped 0 bases from V and 0 bases from J, with 10 bases between. CDR1 and CDR2 (germline): SGHDT, YYEEEE. The CDR3 nucleotides are TGTGCCAGCAGCTTGGACCTGTCGAGCTCCTACGAGCAGTACTTC. Translated: CASSLDLSSSYEQYF.

Worth noting for this clone: At one boundary the junction diverges from the germline segment, which might be a read error. The chain combines TRBV7-7 with TRBJ2-3; D perhaps matches TRBD2 (6 bases). Germline assignment: CDR1 SSHAT and CDR2 FNYEAQ (reference sequence). The CDR3 loop spans 14 amino acids. The CDR3 is CASSPGGSTDTQYF. The CDR3 coding sequence is TGTGCTAGCAGCCCCGGGGGTAGCACAGATACGCAGTATTTT.

This clone is a singleton in its sample. The gene calls are TRBV7-2 and TRBJ2-7; 7 bases align to TRBD2. Germline values: CDR1 SGHTA, CDR2 FQGNSA. The CDR3 contains 15 residues. V lost 1 base, J lost 3 bases, and 6 bases stayed unmatched. CDR3 nucleotides: TGTGCCAGCAGCTTAGAGGTCGCTAGCGGCTACGAGCAGTACTTC. This gives the protein CASSLEVASGYEQYF.

This clone was seen a handful of times. The chain employs TRBV6-1 and TRBJ2-7; TRBD2 might be the D (5 bases). The CDR3 totals 15 residues. The V end lost 9 bases, the J end lost 6 bases, and 24 bases lay between the germline ends. The germline CDR1 and CDR2 sequences are MNHNS and SASEGT. The DNA of the CDR3 is TGTGCCAGAGACCTCCCTAGCAGAGGTATCGGCGAGCAGTACTTC. It codes for CARDLPSRGIGEQYF.

This chain uses TRBV25-1 with TRBJ2-5; maybe TRBD2 (5 bases). Trimming pared 5 bases from V and 5 bases from J, leaving 18 bases between. Looked up from germline, CDR1 is MGHDK and CDR2 is SYGVNS. This CDR3 region has 15 residues. Written as DNA, the CDR3 is TGTGCCAGCAGTCTTGGGAGAGGGCCGGGGGAGACCCAGTACTTC. Translating it yields CASSLGRGPGETQYF.

The chain combines TRBV19 with TRBJ1-2; D possibly corresponds to TRBD1 (5 bases). The V gene lost 8 bases and the J gene lost 6 bases, with 22 bases spanning the gap. This CDR3 has 15 residues. CDR1 LNHDA and CDR2 SQIVND come from the germline V gene (reference sequence). This CDR3 is CASALPGGVIHGYTF. CDR3 DNA sequence: TGTGCCAGTGCCCTCCCTGGAGGGGTAATTCATGGCTACACCTTC. The full variable domain, its missing parts supplied by reference TRBV19 and TRBJ1-2, is DGGITQSPKYLFRKEGQNVTLSCEQNLNHDAMYWYRQDPGQGLRLIYYSQIVNDFQKGDIAEGYSVSREKKESFPLTVTSAQKNPTAFYLCASALPGGVIHGYTFGSGTRLTVV.

This rearrangement joins TRBV15 to TRBJ1-1; no reliable D call. Per germline, CDR1 LNHNV and CDR2 YYDKDF (reference sequence). V lost 0 bases, J lost 1 base, and 12 bases lay in between. This CDR3 spans 16 amino acids. Written as DNA, the CDR3 is TGTGCCACCAGCAGAGATCGGCGACTGCCGAACACTGAAGCTTTCTTT. It yields the protein CATSRDRRLPNTEAFF.

The chain uses TRBV5-1 and TRBJ1-6; no reliable D call. The CDR3 length is 13 residues. V was clipped by 0 bases and J by 7 bases, with 5 bases between them. Germline CDR1 SGHRS, CDR2 YFSETQ. CDR3: CASSLDENSPLHF. CDR3 in DNA: TGCGCCAGCAGCTTGGACGAGAATTCACCCCTCCACTTT. Combining the CDR3 with reference TRBV5-1 and TRBJ1-6 gives the whole variable domain KAGVTQTPRYLIKTRGQQVTLSCSPISGHRSVSWYQQTPGQGLQFLFEYFSETQRNKGNFPGRFSGRQFSNSRSEMNVSTLELGDSALYLCASSLDENSPLHFGNGTRLTVT.

The rearrangement uses TRBV29-1 and TRBJ2-3; 8 bases map to TRBD2. The CDR3 is 13 residues long. Germline V gene lookup returns CDR1 SQVTM and CDR2 ANQGSEA. With V trimmed by 5 bases and J by 4 bases, 5 bases remained unmatched. Here the CDR3 reads CSVLSGVADTQYF. The CDR3 DNA follows: TGCAGCGTTCTTAGCGGGGTCGCAGATACGCAGTATTTT.

This clone was counted ten times or more. This sequence joins TRBV5-5 and TRBJ1-3; D unclear. Germline CDR1 is SGHKS and CDR2 is YYEKEE (reference sequence). V was shortened by 2 bases and J by 0 bases, with 18 bases between the two germline ends. The CDR3 totals 18 residues. CDR3 sequence: CASSFFADAETSGNTIYF. CDR3 DNA: TGTGCCAGCAGCTTTTTTGCCGATGCAGAAACCTCTGGAAACACCATATATTTT.

The chain combines TRBV28 with TRBJ1-2, with D perhaps TRBD1 (5 bases). Germline assignment: CDR1 MDHEN and CDR2 SYDVKM. The V and J ends lost 9 bases and 7 bases respectively, with 15 bases between them. The CDR3 has 12 residues. CDR3 DNA: TGTGCCAGTTTAGGGGCCTGGGGTGGCTACACCTTC. Its protein product is CASLGAWGGYTF.

The sample holds one count of this clone. The rearrangement links TRBV7-9 to TRBJ2-1; 7 positions match TRBD2. Germline loops: CDR1 SEHNR, CDR2 FQNEAQ (reference sequence). V gave up 2 bases and J gave up 2 bases; unmatched junction bases: 3. The CDR3 has 15 amino acids. The CDR3 sequence is CASSLSRGAYNEQFF. The CDR3 DNA follows: TGTGCCAGCAGCTTATCCCGGGGGGCCTACAATGAGCAGTTCTTC. Based on the CDR3 plus reference TRBV7-9 and TRBJ2-1, the full variable domain is DTGVSQNPRHKITKRGQNVTFRCDPISEHNRLYWYRQTLGQGPEFLTYFQNEAQLEKSRLLSDRFSAERPKGSFSTLEIQRTEQGDSAMYLCASSLSRGAYNEQFFGPGTRLTVL.

J is TRBJ1-2 and V is TRBV28; D is unclear. The CDR3 sequence is 12 residues long. Germline CDR1 and CDR2: MDHEN and SYDVKM. Trimming removed 2 bases at V and 5 bases at J, with 6 bases between. Here the CDR3 reads CASSLQGYGYTF. The CDR3 DNA follows: TGTGCCAGCAGTTTACAAGGGTATGGCTACACCTTC.

This clone appeared once. The chain recombines TRBV5-4 with TRBJ2-6; D gene ambiguous. In germline, CDR1 is SGHNT, CDR2 YYREEE (reference sequence). There are 14 residues in the CDR3. CDR3 sequence: CAGLKDSGANVLTF. CDR3 DNA sequence: TGTGCGGGCTTGAAGGATTCTGGGGCCAACGTCCTGACTTTC.

This chain connects TRBV29-1 to TRBJ1-1, with 7 positions matching TRBD1. This CDR3 contains 13 residues. Per germline, CDR1 SQVTM and CDR2 ANQGSEA. The junction had 8 bases not matched to a gene; V was cut back by 4 bases and J by 6 bases. This chain's CDR3 is CSVGPGGSPEAFF. DNA for the CDR3: TGCAGCGTTGGGCCAGGGGGTTCGCCTGAAGCTTTCTTT.

The gene calls are TRBV10-3 and TRBJ1-3; D gene unclear. The CDR3 is made up of 12 amino acids. Germline CDR1 reads ENHRY; CDR2 reads SYGVKD. Trimming took 3 bases from V and 3 from J, leaving 3 bases between them. CDR3 sequence: CAISDGGNTIYF. The DNA for the CDR3 is TGTGCCATCAGTGACGGTGGAAACACCATATATTTT.

The rearrangement joins TRBV7-2 to TRBJ2-1; a weak D match, TRBD1 (6 bases). Germline V gene data show CDR1 as SGHTA and CDR2 as FQGNSA. This CDR3 has 13 amino acids. Trimming cost V 6 bases and J 7 bases, with 13 bases left between them. The CDR3: CASSPHRVNEQFF. CDR3 bases: TGTGCCAGCAGTCCTCACAGGGTAAATGAGCAGTTCTTC.

The CDR3 DNA reads as TGCGCCAGCAGCTTGCTTGGGGATTCACCCCTCCACTTT. This gives the protein CASSLLGDSPLHF. The gene calls are TRBV5-1 and TRBJ1-6; D unclear. V lost 1 base, J lost 8 bases, and 7 bases lay in between. The germline CDR1 and CDR2 sequences are SGHRS and YFSETQ. CDR3 length equals 13 residues.

This chain connects TRBV11-3 to TRBJ1-3; the D is unclear. The CDR3 has 15 residues. CDR1 SGHNT and CDR2 YENEEA come from the germline V gene. V lost 5 bases and J lost 0, with 11 bases in between. CDR3 sequence reads: CASSVRHGSGNTIYF. CDR3 coding DNA: TGTGCCAGCAGCGTAAGACACGGCTCTGGAAACACCATATATTTT.

The chain links TRBV19 to TRBJ2-5; D unclear. The CDR3 consists of 14 residues. V was shortened by 7 bases and J by 2 bases, with 14 bases between the two germline ends. Germline lookup yields CDR1 LNHDA and CDR2 SQIVND (reference sequence). The DNA of the CDR3 is TGTGCCAGTACCCGGGCGACCAAACAAGAGACCCAGTACTTC. Amino acids: CASTRATKQETQYF.

The CDR3 here is CASSSKRGGLTDTQYF. CDR3 sequence (DNA): TGTGCCAGCAGTTCCAAGCGGGGGGGCCTTACAGATACGCAGTATTTT. V usage is TRBV27 and J usage is TRBJ2-3; 10 bases are shared with TRBD2. There are 16 residues in the CDR3. Germline V gene lookup returns CDR1 MNHEY and CDR2 SMNVEV (reference sequence). J lost 3 bases, V lost 4 bases, and 7 bases had no gene match.

The sample holds a few counts of this clone. V gene TRBV5-4 combines with J gene TRBJ2-7, with D tentatively TRBD1 or TRBD2 (5 bases each). Germline CDR1 SGHNT, CDR2 YYREEE (reference sequence). V was trimmed by 4 bases and J by 5 bases, leaving 10 bases between them. CDR3 length: 12 residues. This chain's CDR3 is CASSGTRDEQYF. CDR3 nucleotide sequence: TGTGCCAGCAGCGGGACGAGGGACGAGCAGTACTTC.

This chain links TRBV18 with TRBJ2-7; 8 bases align to TRBD1. Germline assignment: CDR1 KGHSH and CDR2 LQKENI. The CDR3 extends over 14 amino acids. The V segment lost 6 bases and the J segment 4 bases; nucleotides outside the gene matches: 8. The CDR3 nucleotides read TGTGCCAGCTCCGCCGGACAGGGATTTTACGAGCAGTACTTC. Its protein is CASSAGQGFYEQYF.

The chain joins TRBV6-6 to TRBJ1-4; maybe TRBD1 (6 bases). This CDR3 is 14 amino acids long. With 3 bases removed from V and 3 bases from J, the gap between germline ends came to 8 bases. Germline V gene lookup returns CDR1 MNHNY and CDR2 SVGAGI (reference sequence). CDR3 sequence (DNA): TGTGCCAGCAGTTATCGGGGGCCTAATGAAAAACTGTTTTTT. Protein: CASSYRGPNEKLFF.

CDR3 region: CASSARLRVSYEQYF. The CDR3 DNA reads TGTGCCAGCAGCGCGAGACTAAGGGTCTCCTACGAGCAGTACTTC. V and J are TRBV7-2 and TRBJ2-7; D is possibly TRBD2 (5 bases). Germline CDR1 and CDR2: SGHTA and FQGNSA. The CDR3 consists of 15 residues. Trimming took off 5 bases at V and 0 bases at J, with 14 bases between the two ends.

In this sample, this clone turned up once. Compared with germline, one end of the junction differs, possibly owing to a read error. The rearrangement links TRBV14 to TRBJ1-4; D is possibly TRBD1 (5 bases). The germline V gene has CDR1 SGHDN and CDR2 FVKESK. The CDR3 spans 13 residues. The CDR3: CASSQSGNGKLFF. The CDR3 nucleotides read TGTGCCAGCAGCCAATCAGGGAATGGAAAACTGTTTTTT. The entire variable domain, with the rest obtained from reference TRBV14 and TRBJ1-4, is as follows: EAGVTQFPSHSVIEKGQTVTLRCDPISGHDNLYWYRRVMGKEIKFLLHFVKESKQDESGMPNNRFLAERTGGTYSTLKVQPAELEDSGVYFCASSQSGNGKLFFGSGTQLSVL.

The rearrangement links TRBV10-3 to TRBJ2-2; TRBD2 might be the D (7 bases). The CDR3 has 14 amino acids. Trimming removed 6 bases from V and 8 bases from J, with 16 bases in between. The germline V gene has CDR1 ENHRY and CDR2 SYGVKD. The CDR3 region has the DNA TGTGCCATCAGCCGGGGGGCGCCCGGGGGGGAGCTGTTTTTT. Its translation is CAISRGAPGGELFF.